What follows is one TCR beta chain and its context. J was trimmed by 2 bases and V by 5 bases; bases with no gene match: 6. Germline loops: CDR1 SGHVS, CDR2 FQNEAQ. There are 16 residues in the CDR3. The table came from immunoSEQ multiplex PCR; TCRdb's copy has only in-frame clones and leaves some out. The sample gives some 58,000 clones, 80% to 90% of which show up once; about 30% is in the top ten. The sample originates from a study of blood T cell repertoires in COVID-19. This TCR derives from a man in his sixties with COVID-19, enrolled during active disease. Sequencing was carried out using peripheral blood. The chain carries TRBV7-8 and TRBJ2-5; TRBD2 matches at 12 bases. The CDR3: CASSPRTSGVQETQYF. CDR3 bases: TGTGCCAGCAGCCCCCGGACTAGCGGGGTACAAGAGACCCAGTACTTC.